Shown below are 17 T cell receptor beta chains from a single sample sequenced in a study of cytomegalovirus exposure and HLA in healthy donors. The PCR used 60 Vbeta and 13 Jbeta primers. The table came from immunoSEQ multiplex PCR; TCRdb's copy has only in-frame clones and leaves some out. Of about 250,000 clones listed, 70% to 90% are singletons. The sequenced sample consisted of PBMCs. All receptors come from a girl aged 2 to 9 in good health and CMV-seronegative.

This clone was picked up a small number of times. The gene calls are TRBV10-3 and TRBJ1-5; 7 bases agree with TRBD1. Germline CDR1 ENHRY, CDR2 SYGVKD. This CDR3 contains 13 residues. The J segment lost 7 bases and the V segment lost 6 bases, leaving 6 bases of the junction unmatched. The CDR3 sequence is CAIREQGNQPQHF. DNA for the CDR3: TGTGCCATCAGGGAACAGGGGAACCAGCCCCAGCATTTT.

This chain connects TRBV5-1 to TRBJ2-3; the D gene is possibly TRBD2 (6 bases). There are 15 residues in the CDR3. CDR1 SGHRS and CDR2 YFSETQ come from the germline V gene. The V gene lost 2 bases and the J gene lost 2 bases, with 12 bases spanning the gap. In nucleotides, the CDR3 is TGCGCCAGCAGCTTTCGGACTACTACCACAGATACGCAGTATTTT. Translation: CASSFRTTTTDTQYF.

This chain links TRBV30 with TRBJ2-1; D is undetermined. CDR3 length: 13 residues. V lost 2 bases, J lost 5 bases, and 10 bases lay in between. Germline V CDR1 and CDR2: GTSNPN, SVGIG (reference sequence). This chain's CDR3 is CAWSRGTNNEQFF. The CDR3 DNA is TGTGCCTGGAGTAGAGGCACAAACAATGAGCAGTTCTTC. Full variable domain (missing parts from reference TRBV30 and TRBJ2-1): SQTIHQWPATLVQPVGSPLSLECTVEGTSNPNLYWYRQAAGRGLQLLFYSVGIGQISSEVPQNLSASRPQDRQFILSSKKLLLSDSGFYLCAWSRGTNNEQFFGPGTRLTVL.

The chain has TRBV10-3 and TRBJ2-7, with TRBD1 as a possible D gene (8 bases). Germline V gene data show CDR1 as ENHRY and CDR2 as SYGVKD. Trimming removed 0 bases at V and 2 bases at J, with 17 bases between. This CDR3 has 17 residues. Here the CDR3 DNA reads TGTGCCATCAGTGAGTCGGCCCGACAGGGGAGGGCCTACGAGCAGTACTTC. Its translation: CAISESARQGRAYEQYF.

The chain carries TRBV19 and TRBJ2-1; D is undetermined. With 0 bases removed from V and 3 bases from J, the gap between germline ends came to 3 bases. This CDR3 region has 13 residues. CDR1 and CDR2 from the germline V gene are LNHDA and SQIVND (reference sequence). The DNA of the CDR3 is TGTGCCAGTAGTATAGACGGCTACAATGAGCAGTTCTTC. It translates to CASSIDGYNEQFF.

The chain uses TRBV19 and TRBJ2-7; 10 positions match TRBD1. Germline CDR1 reads LNHDA; CDR2 reads SQIVND (reference sequence). V shed 5 bases, J shed 1 base, and the junction held 5 bases outside the gene matches. The CDR3 contains 15 residues. The CDR3 sequence: CASSSTGGESYEQYF. DNA for the CDR3: TGTGCCAGTAGTTCGACAGGGGGCGAATCCTACGAGCAGTACTTC.

V usage is TRBV18 and J usage is TRBJ2-3; weak D call: TRBD2 (6 bases). The CDR3 sequence is 16 residues long. Per germline, CDR1 KGHSH and CDR2 LQKENI. Trimming took 2 bases from V and 0 from J, leaving 12 bases between them. CDR3 DNA sequence: TGTGCCAGCTCACCAGAAGCGGGTACTAGCACAGATACGCAGTATTTT. Translating it yields CASSPEAGTSTDTQYF. Drawing the rest from reference TRBV18 and TRBJ2-3, the complete variable domain is NAGVMQNPRHLVRRRGQEARLRCSPMKGHSHVYWYRQLPEEGLKFMVYLQKENIIDESGMPKERFSAEFPKEGPSILRIQQVVRGDSAAYFCASSPEAGTSTDTQYFGPGTRLTVL.

Worth noting for this clone: This sample also contains other DNA sequences that code for the same CDR3. V usage is TRBV2 and J usage is TRBJ1-5; D remains unclear. The CDR3 contains 13 residues. V lost 5 bases and J 0 bases, leaving 5 bases between the germline ends. From germline, CDR1 is SNHLY and CDR2 FYNNEI. The CDR3 reads CASSPYSNQPQHF. The CDR3 region has the DNA TGTGCCAGCAGTCCCTATAGCAATCAGCCCCAGCATTTT.

This chain links TRBV4-1 with TRBJ2-1; no firm D call. V gave up 1 base and J gave up 5 bases, with 24 bases separating them. This CDR3 comprises 19 residues. Germline values: CDR1 MGHRA, CDR2 YSYEKL. The CDR3 DNA follows: TGCGCCAGCAGCCAAGCCCGCCCCCCCTTGGCCCCTCAAAACAATGAGCAGTTCTTC. Protein product: CASSQARPPLAPQNNEQFF.

The V call is TRBV10-2, the J call TRBJ2-3; D may be TRBD2 (6 bases). Trimming pared 6 bases from V and 0 bases from J, leaving 10 bases between. The CDR3 contains 14 residues. Per germline, CDR1 WSHSY and CDR2 SAAADI. For the CDR3, the DNA is TGCGCCAGCAGAGGGCGGGGAAGCACAGATACGCAGTATTTT. Its protein product is CASRGRGSTDTQYF.

The J gene is TRBJ2-5, the V gene TRBV30; TRBD1 matches at 10 bases. V lost 3 bases, J lost 5 bases, and 12 bases stayed unmatched. CDR3 length equals 16 residues. CDR1 is GTSNPN and CDR2 is SVGIG in the germline V gene (reference sequence). CDR3 nucleotide sequence: TGTGCCTGGAGCGACGACAGGGGGCGCCTTGCGGAGACCCAGTACTTC. Translated, it gives CAWSDDRGRLAETQYF.

The rearrangement links TRBV29-1 to TRBJ2-6; no definite D call. Trimming left V 3 bases short and J 4 bases short, with 4 bases between. The germline V gene has CDR1 SQVTM and CDR2 ANQGSEA. The CDR3 is made up of 12 amino acids. CDR3 coding DNA: TGCAGCGTTGAGCAGGGGGCCAACGTCCTGACTTTC. Its protein product is CSVEQGANVLTF.

This chain uses TRBV19 with TRBJ1-5, with D unresolved. Germline CDR1 reads LNHDA; CDR2 reads SQIVND (reference sequence). The CDR3 runs 14 residues. V was trimmed by 3 bases and J by 2 bases, leaving 8 bases between them. CDR3 protein: CASSMAVGNQPQHF. CDR3 coding DNA: TGTGCCAGTAGTATGGCAGTCGGCAATCAGCCCCAGCATTTT.

V is TRBV19 and J is TRBJ2-7; 8 bases are shared with TRBD1. The CDR3 sequence is 15 residues long. Germline assignment: CDR1 LNHDA and CDR2 SQIVND (reference sequence). V was clipped by 5 bases and J by 2 bases; unmatched bases: 8. This chain's CDR3 is CASSPRDRPTYEQYF. DNA of the CDR3: TGTGCCAGTAGTCCCCGGGACAGGCCGACCTACGAGCAGTACTTC.

This clone was observed a handful of times. The chain employs TRBV30 and TRBJ1-5; D unresolved. V gave up 2 bases and J gave up 6 bases, with 11 bases separating them. This CDR3 has 13 amino acids. Germline CDR1 and CDR2: GTSNPN and SVGIG (reference sequence). CDR3 amino acids: CAWSRGHSQPQHF. DNA for the CDR3: TGTGCCTGGAGTAGAGGGCACAGTCAGCCCCAGCATTTT.

J is TRBJ2-5 and V is TRBV2, with D uncertain. V was trimmed by 4 bases and J by 5 bases, leaving 11 bases between them. Germline V gene sequence: CDR1 SNHLY, CDR2 FYNNEI. The CDR3 loop spans 13 amino acids. CDR3: CASSVGSRETQYF. The DNA for the CDR3 is TGTGCCAGCAGTGTTGGTAGCCGGGAGACCCAGTACTTC.

This rearrangement joins TRBV19 to TRBJ2-7, with 9 bases fitting TRBD1. The CDR3 is 16 amino acids. CDR1 LNHDA and CDR2 SQIVND come from the germline V gene (reference sequence). The trim removed 1 base at V and 1 base at J, leaving 5 bases unmatched. The CDR3 loop is CASSIGGTGLSYEQYF. CDR3 DNA sequence: TGTGCCAGTAGTATAGGAGGGACAGGGCTATCCTACGAGCAGTACTTC.